This T cell receptor (beta chain) appears in the sequencing data of a study of blood T cell repertoires in COVID-19. This CDR3 is 20 amino acids long. Germline assignment: CDR1 MNHEY and CDR2 SVGEGT. The germline V and J ends were trimmed by 0 bases and 1 base, with 24 bases remaining between them. As originally analysed: Estimated nucleated cell counts came from reference gene primer amplification. Method: immunoSEQ multiplex PCR; TCRdb's copy keeps in-frame clones and lacks some. That table supplies the V and J calls and clone size; D and trimming were determined from the DNA. The sample shows about 34,000 clones, 70% to 80% of them seen only once.

The clonotype was recovered from a human donor in a cohort sampled during active COVID-19. This chain uses TRBV6-2 or TRBV6-3 with TRBJ1-2, with a possible D match to TRBD1 (6 bases). The sequencing input was peripheral blood. The DNA for the CDR3 is TGTGCCAGCAGTTACTCGAATTTTGGCCGGACAGCTACCTTTAACTATGGCTACACCTTC. Protein sequence: CASSYSNFGRTATFNYGYTF.